The entry that follows covers one TCR beta chain sequence. Antigen specificity is unknown. Both 60 Vbeta primers and 13 Jbeta primers went into the PCR. The protocol was immunoSEQ multiplex PCR, while the TCRdb copy is restricted to in-frame clones and leaves out a portion. Among more than 85,000 clones listed, 60% to 80% were seen once. The record originates from a study of cytomegalovirus exposure and HLA in healthy donors. Study-wide results and caveats: Later analysis identified several of the most significant clusters that appeared linked to common viral pathogens. The listing of roughly 160 TCR beta chains classed them as cytomegalovirus-associated. Upon later analysis, TCR association rates were observed to vary by HLA locus, being highest for DRB1 and lowest for HLA-C.

Trimming cost V 3 bases and J 3 bases; bases outside gene matches: 7. Germline CDR1 is SEHNR and CDR2 is FQNEAQ (reference sequence). This CDR3 comprises 16 residues. This receptor was identified in a female donor in good health and CMV-seronegative. The sequencing input was PBMCs. The V and J genes are TRBV7-9 and TRBJ1-2, with 10 bases that match TRBD1. This chain's CDR3 is CASSFSLGTGDYGYTF. CDR3 DNA: TGTGCCAGCAGCTTTTCCCTCGGGACAGGGGACTATGGCTACACCTTC.